The 18 T cell receptor beta chains below come from one sample, sequenced in a study of blood T cell repertoires in COVID-19. Assay: immunoSEQ multiplex PCR; the TCRdb copy retains only in-frame clones and omits some. The sample consists of a few hundred thousand clones, roughly 84% of them appearing once. The sample was peripheral blood. The receptors come from a man over 45 with active or convalescent COVID-19.

This chain connects TRBV7-8 to TRBJ2-7, with D possibly matching TRBD2 (6 bases). Germline V gene sequence: CDR1 SGHVS, CDR2 FQNEAQ. V was pared by 1 base and J by 2 bases, with 15 bases between. This CDR3 comprises 16 residues. CDR3 protein: CASSLGGIGGTYEQYF. The CDR3 DNA is TGTGCCAGCAGCTTAGGGGGTATAGGCGGGACCTACGAGCAGTACTTC. Supplemented by reference TRBV7-8 and TRBJ2-7, the full variable domain reads GAGVSQSPRYKVAKRGQDVALRCDPISGHVSLFWYQQALGQGPEFLTYFQNEAQLDKSGLPSDRFFAERPEGSVSTLKIQRTQQEDSAVYLCASSLGGIGGTYEQYFGPGTRLTVT.

V and J are TRBV5-6 and TRBJ2-3; a possible D gene is TRBD1 (6 bases). In germline, CDR1 is SGHDT, CDR2 YYEEEE. V was shortened by 2 bases and J by 0 bases, with 10 bases between the two germline ends. CDR3 size: 15 residues. This CDR3 is CASSFDRWSTDTQYF. In DNA form, the CDR3 reads TGTGCCAGCAGCTTTGACAGGTGGAGCACAGATACGCAGTATTTT.

The chain recombines TRBV12-5 with TRBJ1-4, with 9 bases aligning to TRBD1. The CDR3 covers 16 residues. Unmatched junction bases numbered 8, after V lost 5 bases and J lost 4 bases. Germline V CDR1 and CDR2: LGHNT, FRNRAP. CDR3 protein: CASGGRTGESNEKLFF. Written as DNA, the CDR3 is TGTGCTAGTGGTGGCCGGACAGGGGAAAGTAATGAAAAACTGTTTTTT.

V gene TRBV3-1 (or the pseudogene TRBV3-2) combines with J gene TRBJ1-1; TRBD1 might be the D (6 bases). The V end lost 6 bases, the J end lost 3 bases, and 8 bases lay between the germline ends. This CDR3 comprises 12 residues. Germline V gene data show CDR1 as LGHDT and CDR2 as YNNKEL (reference sequence). CDR3 sequence: CASRGGHTEAFF. DNA for the CDR3: TGTGCCAGCAGGGGGGGGCACACTGAAGCTTTCTTT.

In its sample, this clone was seen once. The chain links TRBV6-5 to TRBJ1-1; the D gene is possibly TRBD1 (5 bases). The CDR3 contains 15 residues. Trimming took 7 bases from V and 0 from J, leaving 15 bases between them. CDR1 and CDR2 (germline): MNHEY, SVGAGI. For the CDR3, the DNA is TGTGCCAGCACAAGAGCGGGGACGGTGAACACTGAAGCTTTCTTT. Encoded protein: CASTRAGTVNTEAFF.

This chain links TRBV5-8 with TRBJ2-2; a weak D match, TRBD1 (6 bases). Trimming removed 4 bases from V and 4 bases from J, with 11 bases in between. CDR1 is SGHTS and CDR2 is YDEGEE in the germline V gene. The length of the CDR3 is 14 residues. The CDR3 is CASSHTGSTGELFF. The CDR3 DNA reads as TGTGCCAGCAGCCACACAGGGTCCACCGGGGAGCTGTTTTTT.

The chain is built from TRBV2 and TRBJ2-5; 9 bases are shared with TRBD2. Germline V gene sequence: CDR1 SNHLY, CDR2 FYNNEI. This CDR3 region has 14 residues. J gave up 4 bases and V 2 bases, and 2 bases lay outside the gene matches. CDR3 nucleotide sequence: TGTGCCAGCAGTGAACTAGCGGGGTTAGAGACCCAGTACTTC. It encodes CASSELAGLETQYF.

This clone was recorded only once. The chain is built from TRBV5-1 and TRBJ1-1; D remains unclear. The germline V gene encodes CDR1 SGHRS and CDR2 YFSETQ. The CDR3 is made up of 13 amino acids. Trimming removed 0 bases at V and 2 bases at J, with 5 bases between. CDR3 amino acids: CASSLDSNTEAFF. The CDR3 DNA is TGCGCCAGCAGCTTGGACAGCAACACTGAAGCTTTCTTT.

This clone has just a few counts. The rearrangement links TRBV19 to TRBJ2-7; unclear D gene. V was shortened by 3 bases and J by 4 bases, with 7 bases between the two germline ends. The germline CDR1 and CDR2 sequences are LNHDA and SQIVND (reference sequence). CDR3 size: 12 residues. CDR3 region: CASSIDLYEQYF. In nucleotides, the CDR3 is TGTGCCAGTAGTATCGACTTGTACGAGCAGTACTTC.

The chain carries TRBV28 and TRBJ2-4; a possible D gene is TRBD2 (5 bases). Trimming cost V 6 bases and J 0 bases, with 12 bases left between them. From germline, CDR1 is MDHEN and CDR2 SYDVKM. This CDR3 contains 15 residues. CDR3 in DNA: TGTGCCAGCAGCCCCCGGGGTCTAGCCAAAAACATTCAGTACTTC. Its translation is CASSPRGLAKNIQYF.

V and J are TRBV2 and TRBJ2-1; 9 positions agree with TRBD2. CDR1 and CDR2 (germline): SNHLY, FYNNEI. V was clipped by 5 bases and J by 7 bases; unmatched bases: 9. The length of the CDR3 is 15 residues. The CDR3 reads CASSFSGSFGNEQFF. CDR3 in DNA: TGTGCCAGCAGTTTTAGCGGGAGTTTCGGTAATGAGCAGTTCTTC. The full variable domain, rest sourced from reference TRBV2 and TRBJ2-1, is EPEVTQTPSHQVTQMGQEVILRCVPISNHLYFYWYRQILGQKVEFLVSFYNNEISEKSEIFDDQFSVERPDGSNFTLKIRSTKLEDSAMYFCASSFSGSFGNEQFFGPGTRLTVL.

V is TRBV6-5 and J is TRBJ2-7; a possible D gene is TRBD2 (6 bases). V gave up 8 bases and J gave up 5 bases, with 13 bases separating them. Per germline, CDR1 MNHEY and CDR2 SVGAGI. The CDR3 is 12 residues long. The CDR3 is CASGGMYHEQYV. CDR3 in DNA: TGTGCCAGCGGGGGGATGTACCACGAGCAGTACGTC.

The chain joins TRBV2 to TRBJ2-3; no firm D call. Germline-derived CDR1 and CDR2 are SNHLY and FYNNEI. V was clipped by 0 bases and J by 5 bases, with 9 bases between them. The length of the CDR3 is 14 residues. CDR3 sequence reads: CASSEASSQDTQYF. CDR3 DNA sequence: TGTGCCAGCAGTGAAGCGTCTAGTCAAGATACGCAGTATTTT.

The chain uses TRBV30 and TRBJ1-4; TRBD1 aligns across 7 bases. V trimming: 1 base; J trimming: 7 bases; junction bases outside the gene matches: 3. CDR1 and CDR2 from the germline V gene are GTSNPN and SVGIG (reference sequence). The CDR3 sequence is 13 residues long. The CDR3, as DNA: TGTGCCTGGAGTGGGGACAGCACTGAAAAACTGTTTTTT. Translation: CAWSGDSTEKLFF.

This chain links TRBV4-1 with TRBJ2-1, with 9 bases fitting TRBD2. The CDR3 contains 16 residues. V shed 1 base, J shed 8 bases, and the junction held 9 bases outside the gene matches. The germline V gene encodes CDR1 MGHRA and CDR2 YSYEKL. CDR3 nucleotide sequence: TGCGCCAGCAGCCAAGCGGCGGGGGGGGAGGGCTATGAGCAGTTCTTC. It yields the protein CASSQAAGGEGYEQFF.

This clone was picked up one time. DNA for the CDR3: TGCGCCAGCAGCTTCGGGACAGGGGTGACCGGGGAGCTGTTTTTT. Encoded protein: CASSFGTGVTGELFF. V is TRBV5-1 and J is TRBJ2-2; 10 nucleotides match TRBD1. V dropped 2 bases and J dropped 5; count of bases not matched to a gene: 3. This CDR3 has 15 residues. Germline V gene lookup returns CDR1 SGHRS and CDR2 YFSETQ.

The rearrangement links TRBV5-1 to TRBJ2-5; the D gene is possibly TRBD1 (7 bases). Germline-derived CDR1 and CDR2 are SGHRS and YFSETQ. V lost 2 bases and J 5 bases, leaving 16 bases between the germline ends. This CDR3 is built from 15 residues. CDR3 sequence: CASSLGGGLRETQYF. CDR3 DNA: TGCGCCAGCAGCTTAGGAGGGGGCCTCCGGGAGACCCAGTACTTC.

The V and J genes are TRBV2 and TRBJ1-5; D not resolved. V lost 2 bases and J 0 bases, leaving 11 bases between the germline ends. In germline, CDR1 is SNHLY, CDR2 FYNNEI. The CDR3 runs to 16 residues. In DNA form, the CDR3 reads TGTGCCAGCAGTGAAAGCCCAAATTATAGCAATCAGCCCCAGCATTTT. Translation: CASSESPNYSNQPQHF. Using reference TRBV2 and TRBJ1-5 for the parts outside the CDR3, the full variable domain is EPEVTQTPSHQVTQMGQEVILRCVPISNHLYFYWYRQILGQKVEFLVSFYNNEISEKSEIFDDQFSVERPDGSNFTLKIRSTKLEDSAMYFCASSESPNYSNQPQHFGDGTRLSIL.